This is a list of T cell receptor beta chains from one sample in a study of CD8+ T cells in alopecia areata. Produced via immunoSEQ multiplex PCR; TCRdb's table is partial and in-frame only. Of fewer than 200,000 clones in the sample, roughly 50% are singletons; the top ten hold around 12%. Sequenced material: CD8+ T cells sorted from blood, taken at week 24, from a patient treated with tofacitinib. The source of these receptors is a human donor with alopecia areata. Both conserved end residues are part of each CDR3. A D gene is named only where the DNA matches it firmly. Not every row has a clone size; where given, it reads once, few, many or a size class.

j_gene	v_gene	d_gene	abundance	CDR3aa	CDR3nt
TRBJ1-1	TRBV2	-	-	CASILTEAFF	TGTGCCAGCATCCTCACTGAAGCTTTCTTT
TRBJ2-1	TRBV30	-	-	CAWSVTLLNEQFF	TGTGCCTGGAGTGTAACACTGCTAAATGAGCAGTTCTTC
TRBJ1-2	TRBV30	-	few	CAWSKVVTNYGYTF	TGTGCCTGGAGTAAGGTGGTGACAAATTATGGCTACACCTTC
TRBJ2-1	TRBV14	-	-	CASSHLRGTYNEQFF	TGTGCCAGCAGCCATTTAAGAGGGACCTACAATGAGCAGTTCTTC
TRBJ2-6	TRBV29-1	-	few	CSVDFGLFEGANVLTF	TGCAGCGTTGATTTTGGCCTCTTCGAAGGGGCCAACGTCCTGACTTTC
TRBJ2-3	TRBV29-1	-	few	CSAEADTQYF	TGCAGCGCCGAAGCAGATACGCAGTATTTT
TRBJ1-2	TRBV27	-	-	CASSPTEGPGYTF	TGTGCCAGCAGCCCGACAGAGGGTCCTGGCTACACCTTC
TRBJ2-7	TRBV27	TRBD2	-	CASRPGGGGYEQYF	TGTGCCAGCAGGCCTGGTGGGGGGGGTTACGAGCAGTACTTC
TRBJ1-2	TRBV29-1	-	-	CSVEVVVPDGWGYGYTF	TGCAGCGTTGAAGTTGTCGTCCCAGACGGTTGGGGATATGGCTACACCTTC
TRBJ1-1	TRBV9	-	-	CASTPFDVGDVAFF	TGTGCCAGCACCCCTTTTGATGTTGGGGATGTGGCTTTCTTT
TRBJ1-1	TRBV14	TRBD1	few	CASSAGQGTEAFF	TGTGCCAGCAGCGCGGGACAGGGAACTGAAGCTTTCTTT
TRBJ1-5	TRBV27	-	few	CASSLSSYSNQPQHF	TGTGCCAGCAGTTTATCGTCCTATAGCAATCAGCCCCAGCATTTT
TRBJ2-2	TRBV30	TRBD1	-	CAWRAGQGASGELFF	TGTGCCTGGAGAGCGGGCCAGGGGGCGTCCGGGGAGCTGTTTTTT
TRBJ2-6	TRBV7-9	TRBD1	few	CASSPRTGGASGANVLTF	TGTGCCAGCAGCCCTCGGACAGGGGGCGCTTCTGGGGCCAACGTCCTGACTTTC
TRBJ2-5	TRBV5-1	-	-	CASSLDSASNLGETQYF	TGCGCCAGCAGCTTGGATTCGGCTAGCAATCTGGGGGAGACCCAGTACTTC
TRBJ2-1	TRBV5-6	-	-	CASSLGTYNEQFF	TGTGCCAGCAGCTTGGGCACCTACAATGAGCAGTTCTTC
TRBJ2-1	TRBV5-6	-	-	CASSQTTGWAYNEQFF	TGTGCCAGCAGCCAAACCACAGGGTGGGCCTACAATGAGCAGTTCTTC
TRBJ1-6	TRBV11-2	TRBD1	-	CASSLSGGKNSPLHF	TGTGCCAGCAGCTTGTCAGGGGGGAAGAATTCACCCCTCCACTTT
TRBJ2-3	TRBV23-1	TRBD2	-	CASPRASGGADTQYF	TGCGCCAGCCCCAGGGCGAGCGGGGGTGCAGATACGCAGTATTTT
TRBJ2-3	TRBV13	-	-	CASSLRLGTDTQYF	TGTGCCAGCAGCTTGCGGCTAGGCACAGATACGCAGTATTTT
TRBJ1-1	TRBV25-1	-	once	CASSEGVNTEAFF	TGTGCCAGCAGTGAAGGGGTGAACACTGAAGCTTTCTTT
TRBJ2-7	TRBV13	TRBD2	-	CASSLFERGGGYEQYF	TGTGCCAGCAGCTTATTTGAGCGGGGGGGCGGCTACGAGCAGTACTTC
TRBJ1-2	TRBV5-1	-	-	CASSLIAGVLSGYTF	TGCGCCAGCAGCCTGATTGCCGGGGTTTTATCTGGCTACACCTTC
TRBJ1-1	TRBV29-1	-	-	CSAPTANGEAFF	TGCAGCGCCCCGACAGCGAATGGTGAAGCTTTCTTT
TRBJ2-7	TRBV5-1	-	few	CASSLEGYSYEQYF	TGCGCCAGCAGCTTGGAGGGGTACTCCTACGAGCAGTACTTC
TRBJ2-3	TRBV5-1	TRBD2	-	CASSSTLAGYKDTQYF	TGCGCCAGCAGCTCCACTCTAGCGGGGTATAAAGATACGCAGTATTTT
TRBJ2-3	TRBV6-5	-	-	CASSYLDGTDTQYF	TGTGCCAGCAGTTACCTCGACGGCACAGATACGCAGTATTTT
TRBJ2-5	TRBV2	TRBD2	few	CASSVNSGGPQETQYF	TGTGCCAGCAGTGTAAATAGCGGGGGGCCCCAAGAGACCCAGTACTTC
TRBJ1-2	TRBV4-1	-	few	CASSQGGGYTF	TGCGCCAGCAGCCAAGGGGGTGGCTACACCTTC
TRBJ2-6	TRBV18	-	-	CASSPPPGSGANVLTF	TGTGCCAGCTCACCACCCCCCGGCTCTGGGGCCAACGTCCTGACTTTC
TRBJ2-3	TRBV7-6	-	-	CASSLYTDTQYF	TGTGCCAGCAGTCTATATACAGATACGCAGTATTTT
TRBJ1-1	TRBV29-1	-	-	CSVPGGGTEAFF	TGCAGCGTCCCCGGGGGGGGAACTGAAGCTTTCTTT
TRBJ2-2	TRBV7-7	TRBD2	-	CASSHLAEDTGELFF	TGTGCCAGCAGCCATCTAGCGGAGGACACCGGGGAGCTGTTTTTT
TRBJ1-1	TRBV27	-	-	CASSRTVGDEAFF	TGTGCCAGCAGTCGAACAGTAGGGGATGAAGCTTTCTTT
TRBJ2-3	TRBV4-2	-	-	CASSKLGYVDTQYF	TGTGCCAGCAGCAAACTAGGTTATGTGGATACGCAGTATTTT
TRBJ2-2	TRBV25-1	TRBD1	-	CASRRQGATGELFF	TGTGCCAGCCGCCGACAGGGGGCGACCGGGGAGCTGTTTTTT
TRBJ1-3	TRBV7-6	-	few	CASSSNPGTASGNTIYF	TGTGCCAGCAGCTCTAACCCCGGGACGGCCTCTGGAAACACCATATATTTT